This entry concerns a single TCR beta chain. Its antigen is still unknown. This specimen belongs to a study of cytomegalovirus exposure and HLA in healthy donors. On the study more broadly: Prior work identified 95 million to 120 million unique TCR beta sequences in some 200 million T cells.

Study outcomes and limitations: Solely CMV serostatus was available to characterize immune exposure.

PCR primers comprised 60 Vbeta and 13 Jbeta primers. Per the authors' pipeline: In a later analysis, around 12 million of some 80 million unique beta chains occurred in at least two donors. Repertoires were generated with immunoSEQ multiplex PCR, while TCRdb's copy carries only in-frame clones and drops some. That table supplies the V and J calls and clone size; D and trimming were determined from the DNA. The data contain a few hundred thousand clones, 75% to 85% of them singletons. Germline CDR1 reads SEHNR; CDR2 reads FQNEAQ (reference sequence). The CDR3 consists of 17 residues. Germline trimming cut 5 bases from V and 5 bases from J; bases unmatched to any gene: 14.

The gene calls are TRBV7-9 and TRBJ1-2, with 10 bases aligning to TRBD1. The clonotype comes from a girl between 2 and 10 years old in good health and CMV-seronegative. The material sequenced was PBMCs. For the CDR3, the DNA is TGTGCCAGCAGCGGGGCCGGGACAGGGGTTGAGATTTATGGCTACACCTTC. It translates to CASSGAGTGVEIYGYTF.